This TCR beta chain is drawn from a study of T cells after yellow fever vaccination. The CDR3 is made up of 14 amino acids. CDR1 is MNHEY, CDR2 SMNVEV, per germline (reference sequence). V was clipped by 5 bases and J by 10 bases, with 15 bases between them. This clonotype was counted between two and nine times. TCRdb called the 5' RACE reads again in MiXCR, with one record for every CDR3 protein. This table holds fewer than 350,000 distinct CDR3 sequences, approximately 3.9% found once. The V and J genes are TRBV27 and TRBJ1-6, with unresolved D. The TCR sequence derives from a man aged 18 to 30 who received the YFV17D yellow fever vaccine. The sequenced sample was PBMCs, obtained on the day of the yellow fever booster vaccination. The CDR3 DNA reads as TGTGCCAGCAGTCCTCAGTGGGTCGGCTCACCCCTCCACTTT. Translated, it gives CASSPQWVGSPLHF.